Listed below are T cell receptor beta chains from one sample, sequenced in a study of cytomegalovirus exposure and HLA in healthy donors. This table comes from immunoSEQ multiplex PCR, and its TCRdb copy is limited to in-frame clones, with some not included. Of about 300,000 clones listed, about nine tenths are singletons. The sequencing sample was made of PBMCs. The receptors here all came from a man aged 40-49 years in good health and CMV-seropositive. CDR3s include the opening cysteine and the closing phenylalanine or tryptophan. Fields, in order: V gene, D gene, J gene, clone size, CDR3 DNA, CDR3 protein. A D gene is named only where the DNA matches it firmly. Clone size is not always given. Where it is, it says once, few, many or a class for expanded clones.

V gene: TRBV11-2; D gene: -; J gene: TRBJ2-5; clone size: -; CDR3 DNA: TGTGCCAGCAGCTTAGATGTGACATACCAAGAGACCCAGTACTTC; CDR3 protein: CASSLDVTYQETQYF
V gene: TRBV7-8; D gene: TRBD1; J gene: TRBJ1-5; clone size: -; CDR3 DNA: TGTGCCAGCAGCTCCGACAGGGGGAATCAGCCCCAGCATTTT; CDR3 protein: CASSSDRGNQPQHF
V gene: TRBV5-4; D gene: TRBD2; J gene: TRBJ2-7; clone size: -; CDR3 DNA: TGTGCCAGCAGGAATTGGGGAGGGCAAGCCTACGAGCAGTACTTC; CDR3 protein: CASRNWGGQAYEQYF
V gene: TRBV12-5; D gene: TRBD1; J gene: TRBJ2-1; clone size: -; CDR3 DNA: TGTGCTAGTGGTTCACAGGGGTACAATGAGCAGTTCTTC; CDR3 protein: CASGSQGYNEQFF
V gene: TRBV28; D gene: -; J gene: TRBJ2-1; clone size: -; CDR3 DNA: TGTGCCAGCAGTTTCCCAGGGGCCCGAAACAATGAGCAGTTCTTC; CDR3 protein: CASSFPGARNNEQFF
V gene: TRBV6-5; D gene: -; J gene: TRBJ2-2; clone size: -; CDR3 DNA: TGTGCCAGCAGATCCCGCACCGGGGAGCTGTTTTTT; CDR3 protein: CASRSRTGELFF
V gene: TRBV28; D gene: -; J gene: TRBJ1-2; clone size: -; CDR3 DNA: TGTGCCAGCAGTTCGGTCCCTGGCTACACCTTC; CDR3 protein: CASSSVPGYTF
V gene: TRBV19; D gene: TRBD1; J gene: TRBJ2-7; clone size: -; CDR3 DNA: TGTGCCAGTAGTATATCCGGGACAGGGGTCAGCTCCTACGAGCAGTACTTC; CDR3 protein: CASSISGTGVSSYEQYF
V gene: TRBV27; D gene: TRBD2; J gene: TRBJ2-1; clone size: -; CDR3 DNA: TGTGCCAGCAGATTTAGCGGGTACAACAATGAGCAGTTCTTC; CDR3 protein: CASRFSGYNNEQFF
V gene: TRBV7-9; D gene: TRBD1; J gene: TRBJ2-5; clone size: -; CDR3 DNA: TGTGCCAGCAGCAGGACAGGTCAAGAGACCCAGTACTTC; CDR3 protein: CASSRTGQETQYF
V gene: TRBV18; D gene: TRBD1; J gene: TRBJ1-2; clone size: -; CDR3 DNA: TGTGCCAGCTCACCACGGCAGGGGGAAGGCTATGGCTACACCTTC; CDR3 protein: CASSPRQGEGYGYTF
V gene: TRBV27; D gene: TRBD2; J gene: TRBJ2-7; clone size: -; CDR3 DNA: TGTGCCAGCAGTTGGGGGACTAGCGGGAGGGCCGACTACGAGCAGTACTTC; CDR3 protein: CASSWGTSGRADYEQYF
V gene: TRBV18; D gene: TRBD1; J gene: TRBJ1-5; clone size: -; CDR3 DNA: TGTGCCAGCTCACCGGACAGGGGCCCCTTGAATCAGCCCCAGCATTTT; CDR3 protein: CASSPDRGPLNQPQHF
V gene: TRBV27; D gene: TRBD1; J gene: TRBJ2-3; clone size: -; CDR3 DNA: TGTGCCAGCAGTTTTGGGACAGAGACAGATACGCAGTATTTT; CDR3 protein: CASSFGTETDTQYF
V gene: TRBV27; D gene: TRBD2; J gene: TRBJ2-1; clone size: -; CDR3 DNA: TGTGCCAGCAGTTCTCCCCTAGCGGGAGGCCCCTACAATGAGCAGTTCTTC; CDR3 protein: CASSSPLAGGPYNEQFF
V gene: TRBV29-1; D gene: -; J gene: TRBJ1-5; clone size: -; CDR3 DNA: TGCAGCGTGGCAGACGCAGGGGGCAATCAGCCCCAGCATTTT; CDR3 protein: CSVADAGGNQPQHF
V gene: TRBV28; D gene: -; J gene: TRBJ2-2; clone size: -; CDR3 DNA: TGTGCCAGCAGTCTGTGGACAAGGATCACCGGGGAGCTGTTTTTT; CDR3 protein: CASSLWTRITGELFF
V gene: TRBV4-3; D gene: -; J gene: TRBJ2-7; clone size: -; CDR3 DNA: TGCGCCAGCAGCCAAAGTGTTTCGGGAGCCGAGCAGTACTTC; CDR3 protein: CASSQSVSGAEQYF
V gene: TRBV27; D gene: TRBD2; J gene: TRBJ2-7; clone size: -; CDR3 DNA: TGTGCCAGCAGTTTTCGGCCTAGCGGGGGGCCTATCTCCTACGAGCAGTACTTC; CDR3 protein: CASSFRPSGGPISYEQYF
V gene: TRBV11-2; D gene: TRBD1; J gene: TRBJ1-2; clone size: -; CDR3 DNA: TGTGCCAGCAGCTCCCTCCGACAGGGATTAACTATGGCTAGCAGCCACACCTTC; CDR3 protein: CASSSLRQGLTMASSHTF
V gene: TRBV28; D gene: TRBD1; J gene: TRBJ1-2; clone size: -; CDR3 DNA: TGTGCCAGCAGCCCAGTCGCGACAGGGACCTATGGCTACACCTTC; CDR3 protein: CASSPVATGTYGYTF
V gene: TRBV27; D gene: -; J gene: TRBJ2-7; clone size: once; CDR3 DNA: TGTGCCAGCAGTTTATCTCGCGGGATCTACGAGCAGTACTTC; CDR3 protein: CASSLSRGIYEQYF
V gene: TRBV2; D gene: TRBD1; J gene: TRBJ1-5; clone size: few; CDR3 DNA: TGTGCCAGCACAAGTCAGGGGGCGCGGGATCAGCCCCAGCATTTT; CDR3 protein: CASTSQGARDQPQHF
V gene: TRBV2; D gene: TRBD1; J gene: TRBJ2-7; clone size: -; CDR3 DNA: TGTGCCAGCAGTCAGGACAGGGGATCCTACGAGCAGTACTTC; CDR3 protein: CASSQDRGSYEQYF
V gene: TRBV5-1; D gene: TRBD1; J gene: TRBJ1-1; clone size: -; CDR3 DNA: TGCGCCAGCAGCTTGACAGGGGACTTGAACACTGAAGCTTTCTTT; CDR3 protein: CASSLTGDLNTEAFF
V gene: TRBV5-1; D gene: -; J gene: TRBJ2-3; clone size: -; CDR3 DNA: TGCGCCAGCAGCTTAGGGGGTCGGGCTAGCACAGATACGCAGTATTTT; CDR3 protein: CASSLGGRASTDTQYF
V gene: TRBV4-1; D gene: TRBD2; J gene: TRBJ2-7; clone size: -; CDR3 DNA: TGCGCCAGCAGCCCCCTCGTTGCAGCGGGAGTGCTCGAGCAGTACTTC; CDR3 protein: CASSPLVAAGVLEQYF
V gene: TRBV9; D gene: TRBD2; J gene: TRBJ2-2; clone size: -; CDR3 DNA: TGTGCCAGCAGCGTAGCTACAACCCTGGGACTAGCAGGGGGGGAGCTGTTTTTT; CDR3 protein: CASSVATTLGLAGGELFF
V gene: TRBV30; D gene: TRBD1; J gene: TRBJ2-1; clone size: -; CDR3 DNA: TGTGCCTGGAGTGGCGGGACAGGGAATGAGCAGTTCTTC; CDR3 protein: CAWSGGTGNEQFF
V gene: TRBV10-3; D gene: -; J gene: TRBJ2-7; clone size: once; CDR3 DNA: TGTGCCATCAGTGCTTCGGACGGGACCTACGAGCAGTACTTC; CDR3 protein: CAISASDGTYEQYF
V gene: TRBV7-9; D gene: -; J gene: TRBJ1-1; clone size: -; CDR3 DNA: TGTTCCAGCAGCTTATCAGCAGGGACTGAAGCTTTCTTT; CDR3 protein: CSSSLSAGTEAFF
V gene: TRBV7-9; D gene: -; J gene: TRBJ1-1; clone size: -; CDR3 DNA: TGTGCCAGCAGCACAGCGGTGGGGACTGAAGCTTTCTTT; CDR3 protein: CASSTAVGTEAFF
V gene: TRBV11-2; D gene: -; J gene: TRBJ1-2; clone size: -; CDR3 DNA: TGTGCCAGCAGCCAGACAGGCTATGGCTACACCTTC; CDR3 protein: CASSQTGYGYTF
V gene: TRBV4-1; D gene: -; J gene: TRBJ2-1; clone size: -; CDR3 DNA: TGCGCCAGCAGCCAAGACCCGGGACTCCTAAGTGAGCAGTTCTTC; CDR3 protein: CASSQDPGLLSEQFF
V gene: TRBV9; D gene: TRBD1; J gene: TRBJ2-3; clone size: -; CDR3 DNA: TGTGCCAGCAGCCCCGGGACAGGGGGTTTCACAGATACGCAGTATTTT; CDR3 protein: CASSPGTGGFTDTQYF
V gene: TRBV9; D gene: -; J gene: TRBJ2-3; clone size: -; CDR3 DNA: TGTGCCAGCAGCGCAGGACAGTCAGCAGATACGCAGTATTTT; CDR3 protein: CASSAGQSADTQYF
V gene: TRBV11-3; D gene: TRBD2; J gene: TRBJ2-3; clone size: -; CDR3 DNA: TGTGCCAGCAGCTTAAGGACTAGCCCAGATACGCAGTATTTT; CDR3 protein: CASSLRTSPDTQYF
V gene: TRBV4-3; D gene: -; J gene: TRBJ2-7; clone size: -; CDR3 DNA: TGCGCCAGCAGCCAAGATCACAGGGGAGGATTCGAGCAGTACTTC; CDR3 protein: CASSQDHRGGFEQYF
V gene: TRBV7-9; D gene: -; J gene: TRBJ1-2; clone size: -; CDR3 DNA: TGTGCCAGCAGCTTAGTTTCAGGGGCTGATTACTATGGCTACACCTTC; CDR3 protein: CASSLVSGADYYGYTF
V gene: TRBV4-1; D gene: TRBD2; J gene: TRBJ2-1; clone size: -; CDR3 DNA: TGCGCCAGCAGTGGCGGGAGCTCCTACAATGAGCAGTTCTTC; CDR3 protein: CASSGGSSYNEQFF
V gene: TRBV5-1; D gene: TRBD1; J gene: TRBJ2-5; clone size: -; CDR3 DNA: TGCGCCAGCAGCTTGGGGACAGGGGTATTGGGAGAGACCCAGTACTTC; CDR3 protein: CASSLGTGVLGETQYF
V gene: TRBV15; D gene: -; J gene: TRBJ2-1; clone size: -; CDR3 DNA: TGTGCCACCAGCGTCCCGGGGGTCCAGATGTACAATGAGCAGTTCTTC; CDR3 protein: CATSVPGVQMYNEQFF
V gene: TRBV9; D gene: -; J gene: TRBJ2-5; clone size: -; CDR3 DNA: TGTGCCAGCACCATATTAGGGGTGCCCCAAGAGACCCAGTACTTC; CDR3 protein: CASTILGVPQETQYF
V gene: TRBV5-1; D gene: -; J gene: TRBJ2-5; clone size: once; CDR3 DNA: TGCGCCAGCAACGATGGACAGCCCCAAGAGACCCAGTACTTC; CDR3 protein: CASNDGQPQETQYF
V gene: TRBV20-1; D gene: -; J gene: TRBJ1-1; clone size: -; CDR3 DNA: TGCAGTGGGGAGTTTAGCACTGAAGCTTTCTTT; CDR3 protein: CSGEFSTEAFF
V gene: TRBV19; D gene: -; J gene: TRBJ2-7; clone size: -; CDR3 DNA: TGTGCCAGTAGTATAATTCTGACAGGTCCCCTCTACGAGCAGTACTTC; CDR3 protein: CASSIILTGPLYEQYF
V gene: TRBV6-6; D gene: TRBD1; J gene: TRBJ1-2; clone size: -; CDR3 DNA: TGTGCCAGCAGTTTTCTAAACACAGGGGAGGGCTACACCTTC; CDR3 protein: CASSFLNTGEGYTF
V gene: TRBV27; D gene: TRBD2; J gene: TRBJ2-1; clone size: -; CDR3 DNA: TGTGCCAGCAGTTTGAGGGGACTAAAACACAATGAGCAGTTCTTC; CDR3 protein: CASSLRGLKHNEQFF
V gene: TRBV5-4; D gene: TRBD1; J gene: TRBJ2-3; clone size: -; CDR3 DNA: TGTGCCAGCAGCTTGAGGACAGGGGAAGCAGATACGCAGTATTTT; CDR3 protein: CASSLRTGEADTQYF
V gene: TRBV18; D gene: -; J gene: TRBJ1-4; clone size: -; CDR3 DNA: TGTGCCAGCTCACCATGGGGGGGGTCTCCCCAAGAAAAACTGTTTTTT; CDR3 protein: CASSPWGGSPQEKLFF
V gene: TRBV19; D gene: -; J gene: TRBJ2-7; clone size: -; CDR3 DNA: TGTGCCAGTAGTACGCACAGGGAAATCTCCTACGAGCAGTACTTC; CDR3 protein: CASSTHREISYEQYF
V gene: TRBV5-1; D gene: TRBD2; J gene: TRBJ2-1; clone size: -; CDR3 DNA: TGCGCCAGCAGCTCGACTAGCAGCTCCTACAATGAGCAGTTCTTC; CDR3 protein: CASSSTSSSYNEQFF
V gene: TRBV28; D gene: -; J gene: TRBJ2-5; clone size: -; CDR3 DNA: TGTGCCAGCAGTTTACCTCCCCCCCAGCGCACCCTAAATCAATACCAAGAGACCCAGTACTTC; CDR3 protein: CASSLPPPQRTLNQYQETQYF
V gene: TRBV27; D gene: -; J gene: TRBJ2-1; clone size: -; CDR3 DNA: TGTGCCAGCAGTGCGGGACCGCGAATGGGGGAGCAGTTCTTC; CDR3 protein: CASSAGPRMGEQFF
V gene: TRBV5-1; D gene: TRBD1; J gene: TRBJ1-1; clone size: few; CDR3 DNA: TGCGCCAGCAGCTTCTTCAAGGGACAGAAGAACACTGAAGCTTTCTTT; CDR3 protein: CASSFFKGQKNTEAFF
V gene: TRBV4-1; D gene: TRBD2; J gene: TRBJ2-1; clone size: -; CDR3 DNA: TGCGCCAGCAGCCAAGAGGGGCAACTAGCGGGAGGGCCTTATGAGCAGTTCTTC; CDR3 protein: CASSQEGQLAGGPYEQFF
V gene: TRBV9; D gene: TRBD2; J gene: TRBJ2-1; clone size: -; CDR3 DNA: TGTGCCAGCAGCTCCCCCCGGGAGGCTTCCTACAATGAGCAGTTCTTC; CDR3 protein: CASSSPREASYNEQFF